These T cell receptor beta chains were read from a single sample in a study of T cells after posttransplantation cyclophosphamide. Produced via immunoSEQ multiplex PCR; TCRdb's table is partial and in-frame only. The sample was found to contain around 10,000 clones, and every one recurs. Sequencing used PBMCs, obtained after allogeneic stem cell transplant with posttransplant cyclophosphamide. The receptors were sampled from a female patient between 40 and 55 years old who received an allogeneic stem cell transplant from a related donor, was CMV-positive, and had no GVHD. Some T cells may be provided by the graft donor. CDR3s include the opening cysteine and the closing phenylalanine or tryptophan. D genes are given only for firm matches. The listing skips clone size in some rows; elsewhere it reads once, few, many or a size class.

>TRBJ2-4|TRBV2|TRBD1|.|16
TGTGCCAGCAGTGGGGTGGACAGGGGTGCCAAAAACATTCAGTACTTC
CASSGVDRGAKNIQYF
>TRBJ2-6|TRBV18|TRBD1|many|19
TGTGCCAGCTCCACCACTCTTGGGACAGGGGGAACTGGGGCCAACGTCCTGACTTTC
CASSTTLGTGGTGANVLTF
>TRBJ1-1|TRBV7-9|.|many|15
TGTGCCAGCAGCTTAGCGCCGGGGGGCGGCACTGAAGCTTTCTTT
CASSLAPGGGTEAFF
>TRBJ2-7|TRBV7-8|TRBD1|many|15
TGTGCCAGCAGCCCTCCCGCGACAGGGAACTACGAGCAGTACTTC
CASSPPATGNYEQYF
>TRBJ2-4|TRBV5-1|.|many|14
TGCGCCAGCAGCTTGACAGGGTCAGAAAACATTCAGTACTTC
CASSLTGSENIQYF
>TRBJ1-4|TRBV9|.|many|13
TGTGCCAGCAGCGTAGCAGGGGATGAAAAACTGTTTTTT
CASSVAGDEKLFF
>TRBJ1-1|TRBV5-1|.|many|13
TGCGCCAGCTATGGACAGACGAACACTGAAGCTTTCTTT
CASYGQTNTEAFF
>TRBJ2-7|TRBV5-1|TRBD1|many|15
TGCGCCAGCAGCCTGGATGGGGACAGGACTTACGAGCAGTACTTC
CASSLDGDRTYEQYF
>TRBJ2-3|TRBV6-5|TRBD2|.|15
TGTGCCAGCAGGGACCCTAGCGGCTCCACAGATACGCAGTATTTT
CASRDPSGSTDTQYF
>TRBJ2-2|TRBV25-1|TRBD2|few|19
TGTGCTAGCAGTGAAACTCTAGCGGGGGTTGGCTACAGTACCGGGGAGCTGTTTTTT
CASSETLAGVGYSTGELFF
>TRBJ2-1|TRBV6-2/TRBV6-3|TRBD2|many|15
TGTGCCAGCAGACTTAGCGGGGGCTCCTACAATGAGCAGTTCTTC
CASRLSGGSYNEQFF
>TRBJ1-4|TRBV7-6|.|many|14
TGTGCCAGCAGCTTAAGGGGGGGGCTCGAAAAACTGTTTTTT
CASSLRGGLEKLFF
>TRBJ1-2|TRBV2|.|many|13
TGTGCCAGCAGAGGGACACCTGGCTATGGCTACACCTTC
CASRGTPGYGYTF
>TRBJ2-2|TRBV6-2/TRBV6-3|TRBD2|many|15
TGTGCCAGCAGCCCCCGGGCTAGCGGCCCCGGGGAGCTGTTTTTT
CASSPRASGPGELFF
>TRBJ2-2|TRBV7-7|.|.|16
TGTGCTAGCAGCTTAGTAGCAGGACTTGCGCCCGGGGAGCTGTTTTTT
CASSLVAGLAPGELFF
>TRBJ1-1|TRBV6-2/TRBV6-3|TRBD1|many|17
TGTGCCAGCAGCCCCGGGACAGGGTTAATTGGGAACACTGAAGCTTTCTTT
CASSPGTGLIGNTEAFF
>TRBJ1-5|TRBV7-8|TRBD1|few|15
TGTGCCAGCAGCCCGGGGACAGGGGTTAATCAGCCCCAGCATTTT
CASSPGTGVNQPQHF
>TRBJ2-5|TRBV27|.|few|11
TGTGCCAGCAGTCCTCAAGAGACCCAGTACTTC
CASSPQETQYF
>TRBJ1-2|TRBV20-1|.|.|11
TGCAGTGCTAGCTTGGGCAGCGGCTACACCTTC
CSASLGSGYTF
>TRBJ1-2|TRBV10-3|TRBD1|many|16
TGTGCCACAGCCGGGACAGGGTTAGGAGCTAACTATGGCTACACCTTC
CATAGTGLGANYGYTF
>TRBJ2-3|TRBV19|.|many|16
TGTGCCAGTAGGAGAGGGGCGGCAGGGAGCACAGATACGCAGTATTTT
CASRRGAAGSTDTQYF
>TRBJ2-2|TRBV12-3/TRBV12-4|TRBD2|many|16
TGTGCCAGCAGTTTAGCGGGGGGGTTTAACACCGGGGAGCTGTTTTTT
CASSLAGGFNTGELFF
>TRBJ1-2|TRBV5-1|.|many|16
TGCGCCAGCAGCTTGGCGATGGACAGCGGGGAGTGGGGCTACACCTTC
CASSLAMDSGEWGYTF
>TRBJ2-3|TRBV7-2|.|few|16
TGTGCCAGCAGCTTAGCGGGGGGGCTGAACACAGATACGCAGTATTTT
CASSLAGGLNTDTQYF
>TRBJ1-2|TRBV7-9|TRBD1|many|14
TGTGCCAGCAGCTTGGCCGCAGGGGGCAGGCTTGTCACCTTC
CASSLAAGGRLVTF
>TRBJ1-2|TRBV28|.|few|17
TGTGCCAGCAGTTTGCTACAGGGTTCCTTGGCGGCGGCAGGCTACACCTTC
CASSLLQGSLAAAGYTF
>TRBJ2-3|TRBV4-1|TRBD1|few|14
TGCGCCAGCAGGGGGGACAGGAGCACAGATACGCAGTATTTT
CASRGDRSTDTQYF
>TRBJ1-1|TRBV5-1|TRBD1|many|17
TGCGCCAGCAGCCAATTTTCTACCTCAGGGGGAGGCACTGAAGCTTTCTTT
CASSQFSTSGGGTEAFF
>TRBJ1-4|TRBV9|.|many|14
TGTGCCAGCAGCGTAGCTTGGATAGGTGCGGAACTGTTTTTT
CASSVAWIGAELFF
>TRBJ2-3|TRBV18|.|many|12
TGTGCCAGCTCCTCGGGCACAGATACGCAGTATTTT
CASSSGTDTQYF
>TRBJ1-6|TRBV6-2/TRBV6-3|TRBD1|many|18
TGTGCCAGCAGTTACTCGATCGTCCTCAGGGGGCGTCGATCACCCCTCCACTTT
CASSYSIVLRGRRSPLHF
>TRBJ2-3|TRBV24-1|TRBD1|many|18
TGTGCCACCAGTGAATCCGCATTCGGACAGGGGGGCACAGATACGCAGTATTTT
CATSESAFGQGGTDTQYF
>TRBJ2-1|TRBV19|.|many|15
TGTGCCAGTAGTAGTAAAGGCCCAACCTACAATGAGCAGTTCTTC
CASSSKGPTYNEQFF
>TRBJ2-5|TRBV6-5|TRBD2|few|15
TGTGCCAGCAGTTCTCTAGCGGGGGTACAAGAGACCCAGTACTTC
CASSSLAGVQETQYF
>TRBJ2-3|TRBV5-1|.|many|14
TGCGCCAGCAGCTACCCAGGGTACCCGGATACGCAGTATTTT
CASSYPGYPDTQYF
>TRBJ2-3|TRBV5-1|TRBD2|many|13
TGCGCCAGCAGCACCCGGGGGGGCGATACGCAGTATTTT
CASSTRGGDTQYF
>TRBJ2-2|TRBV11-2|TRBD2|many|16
TGTGCCAGCAGCTTCCTTGCGGGGGGGAACACCGGGGAGCTGTTTTTT
CASSFLAGGNTGELFF